A selection of T cell receptor beta chains follows, all from one sample in a study of T-cell reconstitution after alpha-beta-depleted transplantation in children. TCRdb re-called the PCR reads through MiXCR, storing one row per CDR3 protein. The sample records about 91,000 distinct CDR3 sequences, approximately 8.4% being singletons. The specimen was PBMCs from the stem cell graft donor, collected from the stem cell graft. These receptors came from a human donor who donated a stem cell graft to a child with congenital amegakaryocytic thrombocytopenia. Both conserved end residues are part of each CDR3. The D gene is left open where the match is weak. Expanded clones get a size class; other rows say once, few or many, or leave the size out.

V	J	size	D	CDR3	DNA
TRBV4-2	TRBJ1-3	many	NA	CASSHLGSGNTIYF	TGTGCCAGCAGCCACTTGGGGTCTGGAAACACCATATATTTT
TRBV7-9	TRBJ1-1	many	NA	CASSRTNTEAFF	TGTGCCAGCAGCCGAACGAACACTGAAGCTTTCTTT
TRBV20-1	TRBJ2-1	many	NA	CSASPAHRAEQFF	TGCAGTGCTTCCCCAGCCCACAGGGCGGAGCAGTTCTTC
TRBV4-1	TRBJ2-7	many	TRBD1	CASSRGQGGEQYF	TGCGCCAGCAGCCGCGGACAGGGTGGCGAGCAGTACTTC
TRBV11-2	TRBJ1-4	many	NA	CASRGSSNEKLFF	TGTGCCAGCCGGGGGTCGAGTAATGAAAAACTGTTTTTT
TRBV12-5	TRBJ2-5	many	NA	CASGLPSSGTKETQYF	TGTGCTAGTGGTTTGCCGTCCTCCGGGACAAAAGAGACCCAGTACTTC
TRBV27	TRBJ1-1	few	TRBD1	CASSEDRATEAFF	TGTGCCAGCAGCGAGGACAGGGCCACTGAAGCTTTCTTT
TRBV30	TRBJ2-7	many	NA	CAWSGNGPYEQYF	TGTGCCTGGAGTGGTAACGGCCCCTACGAGCAGTACTTC
TRBV2	TRBJ2-5	few	NA	CASSEGLSDQETQYF	TGTGCCAGCAGTGAAGGATTGTCGGATCAAGAGACCCAGTACTTC
TRBV5-1	TRBJ1-1	many	NA	CASSWDINTEAFF	TGCGCCAGCAGCTGGGACATCAACACTGAAGCTTTCTTT
TRBV25-1	TRBJ2-1	many	NA	CASSAQGHSYNEQFF	TGTGCCAGCAGTGCCCAGGGACATTCCTACAATGAGCAGTTCTTC
TRBV5-1	TRBJ1-2	many	NA	CASSLESGVDYGYTF	TGCGCCAGCAGCTTGGAGTCAGGGGTCGACTATGGCTACACCTTC
TRBV28	TRBJ1-1	many	NA	CASSWTENTEAFF	TGTGCCAGCAGTTGGACAGAGAACACTGAAGCTTTCTTT
TRBV14	TRBJ2-7	many	NA	CASSQDVRGEQYF	TGTGCCAGCAGCCAAGATGTAAGGGGGGAGCAGTACTTC
TRBV20-1	TRBJ1-1	many	TRBD1	CSAQPDRGGTEAFF	TGCAGTGCTCAGCCTGACAGGGGGGGCACTGAAGCTTTCTTT
TRBV20-1	TRBJ2-1	many	TRBD2	CSARPGLADNEQFF	TGCAGTGCTAGGCCGGGACTAGCGGACAATGAGCAGTTCTTC
TRBV19	TRBJ2-7	many	NA	CASSRRLSYEQYF	TGTGCCAGTAGTAGGCGGCTTTCCTACGAGCAGTACTTC
TRBV20-1	TRBJ2-1	many	TRBD2	CSARFAGVIGEEQFF	TGCAGTGCTAGGTTTGCGGGAGTAATCGGAGAAGAGCAGTTCTTC
TRBV3-1	TRBJ2-3	many	NA	CASSQESTDTQYF	TGTGCCAGCAGCCAAGAAAGCACAGATACGCAGTATTTT
TRBV15	TRBJ2-2	many	TRBD2	CATSKTSGRNTGELFF	TGTGCCACCAGCAAGACTAGCGGGAGGAACACCGGGGAGCTGTTTTTT
TRBV5-1	TRBJ2-6	many	TRBD2	CASSLATGGSGANVLTF	TGCGCCAGCAGCTTGGCTACGGGGGGATCTGGGGCCAACGTCCTGACTTTC
TRBV6-2/TRBV6-3	TRBJ2-5	many	NA	CASKVAAAQETQYF	TGTGCCAGCAAGGTGGCGGCAGCACAAGAGACCCAGTACTTC
TRBV11-2	TRBJ2-1	many	TRBD1	CASSSIQGAGNEQFF	TGTGCCAGCAGCTCCATACAGGGGGCAGGCAATGAGCAGTTCTTC
TRBV20-1	TRBJ2-5	many	TRBD1	CSARGDRDQETQYF	TGCAGTGCTAGAGGGGACAGGGACCAAGAGACCCAGTACTTC
TRBV12-3/TRBV12-4	TRBJ2-1	many	TRBD2	CASSRPSGRQNEQFF	TGTGCCAGCAGCCGTCCTAGCGGGAGGCAAAATGAGCAGTTCTTC
TRBV3-1	TRBJ2-1	many	NA	CASSQVGEQFF	TGTGCCAGCAGCCAAGTCGGTGAGCAGTTCTTC
TRBV18	TRBJ2-7	many	TRBD2	CASSPSSGRAIYEQYF	TGTGCCAGCTCACCGTCTAGCGGGAGGGCCATCTACGAGCAGTACTTC
TRBV12-3/TRBV12-4	TRBJ1-1	many	NA	CASTQPAQGAFF	TGTGCCAGCACCCAACCGGCCCAAGGAGCTTTCTTT
TRBV12-3/TRBV12-4	TRBJ1-2	NA	NA	CASGFPGTYGYTF	TGTGCCAGCGGGTTTCCAGGGACCTATGGCTACACCTTC
TRBV10-2	TRBJ2-3	many	TRBD2	CASSPGTSGGGTDTQYF	TGCGCCAGCAGTCCAGGGACTAGCGGGGGGGGCACAGATACGCAGTATTTT
TRBV6-5	TRBJ1-2	many	NA	CASSQGRDSGYTF	TGTGCCAGCAGCCAAGGCAGGGACTCTGGCTACACCTTC
TRBV7-2	TRBJ2-6	many	NA	CASSRDLTGANVLTF	TGTGCCAGCAGCCGAGACCTTACTGGGGCCAACGTCCTGACTTTC
TRBV28	TRBJ2-7	many	TRBD2	CASSRTSGGYEQYF	TGTGCCAGCAGTCGGACTAGCGGGGGCTACGAGCAGTACTTC
TRBV11-3	TRBJ2-2	few	TRBD1	CASQGQGSGELFF	TGTGCCAGCCAAGGACAGGGCAGCGGGGAGCTGTTTTTT
TRBV15	TRBJ1-4	many	NA	CATSRVRGRKLFF	TGTGCCACCAGCAGAGTGCGGGGGAGAAAACTGTTTTTT
TRBV20-1	TRBJ1-5	few	NA	CSARPYGNQPQHF	TGCAGTGCTAGACCTTATGGCAATCAGCCCCAGCATTTT
TRBV12-3/TRBV12-4	TRBJ2-1	many	NA	CASSRTTEQFF	TGTGCCAGCAGTCGTACGACTGAGCAGTTCTTC
TRBV12-3/TRBV12-4	TRBJ1-1	many	TRBD1	CASGQAAGQMSMNTEAFF	TGTGCCAGCGGACAGGCTGCGGGGCAGATGAGCATGAACACTGAAGCTTTCTTT
TRBV7-3	TRBJ1-1	many	NA	CASSLFLYTEAFF	TGTGCCAGCAGCTTATTTCTCTACACTGAAGCTTTCTTT
TRBV7-2	TRBJ2-6	many	TRBD1	CASSPGQGRTGANVLTF	TGTGCCAGCAGCCCCGGACAGGGAAGAACTGGGGCCAACGTCCTGACTTTC
TRBV20-1	TRBJ2-1	many	TRBD2	CSARDPTSGRVYNEQFF	TGCAGTGCTAGGGACCCTACTAGCGGGAGGGTCTACAATGAGCAGTTCTTC
TRBV7-3	TRBJ2-5	many	TRBD2	CASSLNGAGAETQYF	TGTGCCAGCAGCTTAAATGGCGCGGGAGCAGAGACCCAGTACTTC
TRBV5-1	TRBJ2-4	many	TRBD1	CASSPTGGDPLQYF	TGCGCCAGCAGCCCAACAGGGGGCGACCCTTTACAGTACTTC
TRBV20-1	TRBJ2-7	many	TRBD2	CSARDRRAGGREQYF	TGCAGTGCTAGAGATCGTCGAGCGGGAGGGCGCGAGCAGTACTTC
TRBV29-1	TRBJ2-3	many	TRBD2	CSVEVTGGGSDTQYF	TGCAGCGTTGAAGTCACGGGGGGAGGCAGTGATACGCAGTATTTT
TRBV20-1	TRBJ2-3	many	TRBD2	CSARGLAGGGMGTDTQYF	TGCAGTGCTAGGGGACTAGCGGGAGGGGGGATGGGCACAGATACGCAGTATTTT
TRBV7-9	TRBJ2-3	many	NA	CASSLPRDTQYF	TGTGCCAGCAGTCTTCCTCGAGATACGCAGTATTTT
TRBV5-5	TRBJ1-4	many	NA	CASSLRTTNEKLFF	TGTGCCAGCAGCTTGCGGACAACTAATGAAAAACTGTTTTTT
TRBV5-1	TRBJ2-2	many	NA	CASSQLQGSGELFF	TGCGCCAGCAGTCAACTACAGGGATCCGGGGAGCTGTTTTTT
TRBV5-1	TRBJ1-2	many	NA	CASSLTGGLDDGYTF	TGCGCCAGCAGCTTAACAGGTGGCCTGGATGATGGCTACACCTTC
TRBV29-1	TRBJ2-5	many	NA	CSVEDHRGETQYF	TGCAGCGTTGAAGATCATCGGGGGGAGACCCAGTACTTC
TRBV5-1	TRBJ1-4	few	TRBD1	CASSLQGGDEKLFF	TGCGCCAGCAGCTTACAGGGGGGGGACGAAAAACTGTTTTTT
TRBV27	TRBJ2-2	many	TRBD1	CASSLTPDRGTGELFF	TGTGCCAGCAGTTTAACCCCCGACAGGGGAACCGGGGAGCTGTTTTTT
TRBV12-3/TRBV12-4	TRBJ1-5	many	TRBD1	CASSQDRGYQPQHF	TGTGCCAGCAGCCAGGACAGGGGGTATCAGCCCCAGCATTTT
TRBV29-1	TRBJ2-3	many	NA	CSANPPHTDTQYF	TGCAGCGCTAACCCTCCCCACACAGATACGCAGTATTTT
TRBV5-6	TRBJ2-7	many	NA	CASSLFAYEQYF	TGTGCCAGCAGCTTGTTTGCTTACGAGCAGTACTTC
TRBV25-1	TRBJ2-3	many	NA	CASSETSTDTQYF	TGTGCCAGCAGTGAGACTAGCACAGATACGCAGTATTTT
TRBV6-5	TRBJ2-5	many	NA	CASSYPGTETQYF	TGTGCCAGCAGTTACCCAGGGACAGAGACCCAGTACTTC
TRBV6-1	TRBJ2-3	NA	TRBD1	CASSRIQGATTDTQYF	TGTGCCAGCAGTCGTATACAGGGGGCCACCACAGATACGCAGTATTTT
TRBV3-1	TRBJ2-5	many	NA	CASSQDRTQYF	TGTGCCAGCAGCCAAGATCGGACCCAGTACTTC